These T cell receptor beta chains were read from a single sample in a study of T cells in Graves' hyperthyroidism and ophthalmopathy. Each CDR3 protein gets one entry after TCRdb re-called the multiplex PCR reads with MiXCR. The sample has about 370,000 distinct CDR3 sequences; nearly 15% are singletons. Material: blood. The receptors originated from a woman aged 55-69 years with Graves' ophthalmopathy. CDR3s include the opening cysteine and the closing phenylalanine or tryptophan. D genes are given only for firm matches. Only part of the rows carry a size: once, few, many, or a class if the clone is expanded.

v_gene	j_gene	d_gene	abundance	CDR3nt	CDR3aa
TRBV28	TRBJ1-5	.	many	TGTGCCAGCAGTTTAATTACTGGGATTAATCAGCCCCAGCATTTT	CASSLITGINQPQHF
TRBV20-1	TRBJ1-5	TRBD1	many	TGCAGTGCTACCCTGGACAGGAATCAGCCCCAGCATTTT	CSATLDRNQPQHF
TRBV12-3/TRBV12-4	TRBJ2-1	TRBD1	.	TGTGCCAGCGGTTATCCGGGACAGGGCAACTACAATGAGCAGTTCTTC	CASGYPGQGNYNEQFF
TRBV7-3	TRBJ2-1	.	many	TGTGCCAGCAGCTCCCAGTTCTTC	CASSSQFF
TRBV9	TRBJ2-5	TRBD2	.	TGTGCCAGCAGGTCCGGGACTAGTGAAGGAGAGACCCAGTACTTC	CASRSGTSEGETQYF
TRBV7-9	TRBJ2-2	.	.	TGTGCCAGCAGCTTAGGACGGCATTACGCGAGCACCGGGGAGCTGTTTTTT	CASSLGRHYASTGELFF
TRBV6-1	TRBJ2-1	TRBD2	.	TGTGCCAGCAGTGCGAGGGGAGGGACTAGCAGCTACAATGAGCAGTTCTTC	CASSARGGTSSYNEQFF
TRBV27	TRBJ2-5	TRBD1	few	TGTGCCAGCAGCAGGGGGTGGGGACAGCAAGAGACCCAGTACTTC	CASSRGWGQQETQYF
TRBV27	TRBJ2-1	TRBD2	few	TGTGCCAGCAGGAGGCTAGCGGGAGTCTACAATGAGCAGTTCTTC	CASRRLAGVYNEQFF
TRBV7-2	TRBJ1-1	TRBD1	many	TGTGCCAGCAAGCCGGGACAGGGGAACACTGAAGCTTTCTTT	CASKPGQGNTEAFF
TRBV14	TRBJ2-1	.	.	TGTGCCAGCAGCCAATCAGGGGTTTTGCCCTACAATGAGCAGTTCTTC	CASSQSGVLPYNEQFF
TRBV20-1	TRBJ1-3	TRBD1	.	TGCAGTGCCCAGGACAGGGCTAGAAACACCATATATTTT	CSAQDRARNTIYF
TRBV12-5	TRBJ2-3	.	many	TGTGCTAGACCGTTTAAGACAGAGTTTTTCGATACGCAGTATTTT	CARPFKTEFFDTQYF
TRBV28	TRBJ2-2	.	many	TGTGCCAGCATAATCGGTGGGAGAGGAACCGGGGAGCTGTTTTTT	CASIIGGRGTGELFF
TRBV27	TRBJ2-5	.	.	TGTGCCAGCAGTCAAAGGTTTCTTGGGACCCAGTACTTC	CASSQRFLGTQYF
TRBV9	TRBJ2-3	TRBD1	.	TGTGCCAGCAGCGCGAGGGGGCAGGATACGCAGTATTTT	CASSARGQDTQYF
TRBV7-8	TRBJ2-5	TRBD1	many	TGTGCCAGCAGCTTAGTTGGGACAGGGGTCCTGCTCCAAGAGACCCAGTACTTC	CASSLVGTGVLLQETQYF
TRBV3-1	TRBJ2-7	TRBD2	many	TGTGCCAGCAGCCAAGATCTCACTAGCGGGAACGAGCAGTACTTC	CASSQDLTSGNEQYF
TRBV20-1	TRBJ2-7	TRBD1	many	TGCAGTGCTATGAGGGGGACAGGGGGCTTAACGGGAGGCTACGAGCAGTACTTC	CSAMRGTGGLTGGYEQYF
TRBV2	TRBJ1-1	TRBD1	many	TGTGCCAGCAGTGAACAGGGGGCTGAAGCTTTCTTT	CASSEQGAEAFF
TRBV2	TRBJ2-1	.	.	TGTGCCAGCAGTGAATCGGGCCATGAGCAGTTCTTC	CASSESGHEQFF
TRBV20-1	TRBJ2-7	.	.	TGCAGTGCTAGTGACGGGAGCCCTACCTACGAGCAGTACTTC	CSASDGSPTYEQYF
TRBV7-9	TRBJ2-5	.	.	TGTGCCGGCAGCCGCCTACGACTTAACCAAGAGACCCAGTACTTC	CAGSRLRLNQETQYF
TRBV6-1	TRBJ1-6	.	many	TGTGCCAGCAGTTATTCAGCCGGGACCTGGAGGTCACCCCTCCACTTT	CASSYSAGTWRSPLHF
TRBV2	TRBJ2-5	TRBD1	many	TGTGCCAGCAGTGAAAACAGGGGGAACCAAGAGACCCAGTACTTC	CASSENRGNQETQYF
TRBV28	TRBJ2-7	TRBD1	many	TGTGCCAGCAGTCCTACAGGGGGTTTCAACGAGCAGTACTTC	CASSPTGGFNEQYF
TRBV11-2	TRBJ2-7	.	many	TGTGCCAGCAGCTTATTCGCGGGGACCCCCTACGAGCAGTACTTC	CASSLFAGTPYEQYF
TRBV28	TRBJ1-1	TRBD1	.	TGTGCCAGCAGCGCTCAGGGGGGAGTCACTGAAGCTTTCTTT	CASSAQGGVTEAFF
TRBV20-1	TRBJ1-5	.	.	TGCAGTGCTAGATCCCCGGGCGGCAATCAGCCCCAGCATTTT	CSARSPGGNQPQHF
TRBV7-9	TRBJ2-1	.	.	TGTGCCAGCAGCCCGACTTACAATGAGCAGTTCTTC	CASSPTYNEQFF
TRBV7-9	TRBJ2-5	.	many	TGTGCCAGCAGCAGAGACAGGAGCCACCAAGAGACCCAGTACTTC	CASSRDRSHQETQYF
TRBV7-3	TRBJ2-1	.	many	TGTGCCAGCAGCTTCGGCGTGAACAATGAGCAGTTCTTC	CASSFGVNNEQFF
TRBV28	TRBJ2-4	TRBD1	.	TGTGCCAGCAGTCCTACACAGGGGGCGGGGGAAAACATTCAGTACTTC	CASSPTQGAGENIQYF
TRBV7-2	TRBJ2-6	TRBD1	.	TGTGCCAGCAGTCCTCACCGGGGACAGGTTGTCTCTGGGGCCAACGTCCTGACTTTC	CASSPHRGQVVSGANVLTF
TRBV12-3/TRBV12-4	TRBJ2-7	TRBD2	many	TGTGCCAGCAGTCCCCCGGGCGGGGGACTCGAGCAGTACTTC	CASSPPGGGLEQYF
TRBV14	TRBJ2-7	TRBD2	.	TGTGCCAGCAGCCTAACACGGGGTAGCGGGAGCTCCGAGCAGTACTTC	CASSLTRGSGSSEQYF
TRBV18	TRBJ1-1	.	many	TGTGCCAGCACGGGAAGTTCAGGCACTGAAGCTTTCTTT	CASTGSSGTEAFF
TRBV12-3/TRBV12-4	TRBJ1-5	.	many	TGTGCCAGCTTCCCAGAAGGGGAAGTCGGTGCCCAGCATTTT	CASFPEGEVGAQHF
TRBV5-1	TRBJ2-7	.	many	TGCGCCAGCAGCTTGGACGCGTCCTCGGAGGACGAGCAGTACTTC	CASSLDASSEDEQYF
TRBV5-1	TRBJ2-6	TRBD1	many	TGCGCCAGCAGCTTAGACAGGGGGCGGACTGGGGCCAACGTCCTGACTTTC	CASSLDRGRTGANVLTF
TRBV3-1	TRBJ2-7	.	many	TGTGCCAGCAGCCAACTGCGGAGCGAGCAGTACTTC	CASSQLRSEQYF
TRBV16	TRBJ1-5	.	many	TGTGCCAGCAGCCATTACCGACAGCCCAATCAGCCCCAGCATTTT	CASSHYRQPNQPQHF
TRBV5-6	TRBJ2-1	.	few	TGTGCCAGCAGCCCGACTCAATACCGCTCCTACAATGAGCAGTTCTTC	CASSPTQYRSYNEQFF
TRBV12-3/TRBV12-4	TRBJ1-5	.	.	TGTGCCGGCAGCAACGTACAGGGCTGGAGCAATCAGCCCCAGCATTTT	CAGSNVQGWSNQPQHF
TRBV27	TRBJ2-5	TRBD2	.	TGTGCCTCCTCCCCGGCTAGCGGGAGTTGGGAGACCCAGTACTTC	CASSPASGSWETQYF
TRBV7-2	TRBJ2-1	.	.	TGTGCCAGCAGCTCCTTAGGGCTAGCGCGGGGCAATGAGCAGTTCTTC	CASSSLGLARGNEQFF
TRBV7-9	TRBJ2-1	.	many	TGTGCCAGCAGAGCAAATCGGCATTACAATGAGCAGTTCTTC	CASRANRHYNEQFF
TRBV4-1	TRBJ2-1	.	.	TGCGCCAGCAGCCTGGGTTCAGGTGAGCAGTTCTTC	CASSLGSGEQFF
TRBV10-3	TRBJ2-5	.	many	TGTGCCATCAGTGGAGAAACAGAGACCCAGTACTTC	CAISGETETQYF
TRBV27	TRBJ1-4	.	many	TGTGCCAGCAGTTTTATGGGAACTAATGAAAAACTGTTTTTT	CASSFMGTNEKLFF
TRBV24-1	TRBJ2-4	.	.	TGTGCCACCAGTGATACTGCTGGCATTCAGTACTTC	CATSDTAGIQYF
TRBV5-1	TRBJ2-5	TRBD1	few	TGCGCCAGCAGCTTGGCCGGGACAGGGGGACAAGAGACCCAGTACTTC	CASSLAGTGGQETQYF
TRBV18	TRBJ1-3	.	many	TGTGCCAGCTCACTTGACAGCAACTCTGGAAACACCATATATTTT	CASSLDSNSGNTIYF
TRBV28	TRBJ2-1	.	many	TGTGCCAGCAGTTCCCCCGATGGTAGCTCCTACAATGAGCAGTTCTTC	CASSSPDGSSYNEQFF
TRBV19	TRBJ2-2	TRBD2	.	TGTGCCAGTAGCCCCCTGGCGGGAGGCCGGGACACCGGGGAGCTGTTTTTT	CASSPLAGGRDTGELFF